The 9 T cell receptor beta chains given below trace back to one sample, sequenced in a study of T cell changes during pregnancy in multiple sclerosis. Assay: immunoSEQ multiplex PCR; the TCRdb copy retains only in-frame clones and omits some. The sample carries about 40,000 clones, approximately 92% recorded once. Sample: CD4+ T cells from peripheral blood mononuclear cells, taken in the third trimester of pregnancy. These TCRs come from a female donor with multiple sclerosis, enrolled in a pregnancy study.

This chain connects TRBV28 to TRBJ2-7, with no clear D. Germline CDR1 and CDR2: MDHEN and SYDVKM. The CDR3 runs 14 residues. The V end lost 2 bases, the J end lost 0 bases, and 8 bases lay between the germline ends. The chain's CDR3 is CASSLLQISYEQYF. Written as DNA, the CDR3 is TGTGCCAGCAGTTTACTTCAGATCTCCTACGAGCAGTACTTC.

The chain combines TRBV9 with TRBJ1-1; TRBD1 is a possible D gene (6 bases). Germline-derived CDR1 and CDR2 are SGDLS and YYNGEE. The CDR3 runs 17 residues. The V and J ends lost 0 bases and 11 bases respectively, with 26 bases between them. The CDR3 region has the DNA TGTGCCAGCAGCGTAGCCGACGCGGGGGTCGGGGGGGCCTCGGCTTTCTTT. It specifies CASSVADAGVGGASAFF.

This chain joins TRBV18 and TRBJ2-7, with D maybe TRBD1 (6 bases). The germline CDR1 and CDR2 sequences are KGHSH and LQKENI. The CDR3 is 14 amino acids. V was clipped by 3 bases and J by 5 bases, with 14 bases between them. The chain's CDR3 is CASSPLSDSNEQYF. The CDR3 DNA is TGTGCCAGCTCACCCCTATCGGACAGCAACGAGCAGTACTTC.

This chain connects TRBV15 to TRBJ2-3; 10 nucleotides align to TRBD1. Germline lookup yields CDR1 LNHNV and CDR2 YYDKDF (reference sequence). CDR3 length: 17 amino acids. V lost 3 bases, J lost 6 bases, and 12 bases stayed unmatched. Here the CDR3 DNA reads TGTGCCACCAGCAGCGGGAGGTGGGGACAGGGGCTGGATACGCAGTATTTT. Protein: CATSSGRWGQGLDTQYF.

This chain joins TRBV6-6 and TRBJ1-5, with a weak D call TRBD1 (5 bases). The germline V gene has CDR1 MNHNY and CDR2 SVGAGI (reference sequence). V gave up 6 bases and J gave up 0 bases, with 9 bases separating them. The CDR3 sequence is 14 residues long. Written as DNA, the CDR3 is TGTGCCAGCAGACCGACAGCTAGCAATCAGCCCCAGCATTTT. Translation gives CASRPTASNQPQHF.

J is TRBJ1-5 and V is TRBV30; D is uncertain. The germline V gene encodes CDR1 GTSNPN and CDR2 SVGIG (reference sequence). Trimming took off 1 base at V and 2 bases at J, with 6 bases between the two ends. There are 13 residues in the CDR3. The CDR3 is CAWSGGGNQPQHF. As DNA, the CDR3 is TGTGCCTGGAGTGGTGGAGGCAATCAGCCCCAGCATTTT.

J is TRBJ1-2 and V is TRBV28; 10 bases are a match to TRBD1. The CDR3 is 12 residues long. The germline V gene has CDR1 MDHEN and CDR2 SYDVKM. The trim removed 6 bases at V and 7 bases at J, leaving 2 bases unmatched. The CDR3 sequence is CASRTGGTGYTF. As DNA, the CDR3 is TGTGCCAGCAGGACAGGGGGCACTGGCTACACCTTC.

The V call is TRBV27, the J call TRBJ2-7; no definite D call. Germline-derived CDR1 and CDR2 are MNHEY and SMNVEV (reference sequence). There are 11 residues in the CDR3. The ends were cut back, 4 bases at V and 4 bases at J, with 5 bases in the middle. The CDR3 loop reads CASSYKYEQYF. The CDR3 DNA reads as TGTGCCAGCAGTTACAAGTACGAGCAGTACTTC.

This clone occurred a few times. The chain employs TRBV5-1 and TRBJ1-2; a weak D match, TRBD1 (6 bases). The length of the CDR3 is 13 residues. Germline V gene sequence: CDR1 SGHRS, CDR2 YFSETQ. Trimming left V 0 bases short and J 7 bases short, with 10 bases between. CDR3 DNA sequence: TGCGCCAGCAGCTTGGCCGGGACATTTGGCTACACCTTC. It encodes CASSLAGTFGYTF.